This T cell receptor beta chain stems from a study of blood T cell repertoires in COVID-19. Study overall: T cells, B-cell-depleted T cells, or PBMCs provided the cDNA or gDNA that served as material.

J gave up 0 bases and V 5 bases, and 3 bases lay outside the gene matches. The CDR3 totals 14 residues. CDR1 and CDR2 (germline): KGHDR, SFDVKD. Authors' data handling: Reference gene primers were amplified, and this amplification served to estimate nucleated cell counts. Data came from immunoSEQ multiplex PCR; TCRdb stores just in-frame clones and leaves some out. D and trimming were read from the DNA, whereas the V and J calls and clone size are those reported in that table. There are about 190,000 clones in the sample; 70% to 90% occur only once, and approximately 4.5% lies in the top ten. This rearrangement joins TRBV24-1 to TRBJ2-7; 7 nucleotides match TRBD2. The source is a human donor in a cohort sampled during active COVID-19. The sample consisted of peripheral blood. CDR3 in DNA: TGTGCCACCAGTGCCAGCGGGGCCTCCTACGAGCAGTACTTC. Its protein product is CATSASGASYEQYF.